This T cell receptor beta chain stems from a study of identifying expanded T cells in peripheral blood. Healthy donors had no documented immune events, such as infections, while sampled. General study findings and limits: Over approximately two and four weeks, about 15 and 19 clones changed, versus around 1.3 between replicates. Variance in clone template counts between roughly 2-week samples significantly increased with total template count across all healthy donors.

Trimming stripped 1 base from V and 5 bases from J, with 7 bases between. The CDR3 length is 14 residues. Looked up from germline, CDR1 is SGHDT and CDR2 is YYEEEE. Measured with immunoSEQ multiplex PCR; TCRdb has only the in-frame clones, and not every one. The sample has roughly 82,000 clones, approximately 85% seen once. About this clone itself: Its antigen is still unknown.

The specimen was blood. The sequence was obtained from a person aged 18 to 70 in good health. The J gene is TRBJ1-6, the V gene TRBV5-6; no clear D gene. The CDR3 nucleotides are TGTGCCAGCAGCTTGTTGGGGAATAATTCACCCCTCCACTTT. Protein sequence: CASSLLGNNSPLHF.